The present TCR beta chain was sequenced within a study of cytomegalovirus exposure and HLA in healthy donors. Per the germline V gene, CDR1 is ENHRY and CDR2 is SYGVKD. There are 14 residues in the CDR3. Deletions cut 2 bases from V and 2 bases from J, with 8 bases between. Using immunoSEQ multiplex PCR, the repertoire was profiled, and TCRdb retains in-frame clones only, with some absent. The table records about 250,000 clones, less than 90% of them present only once. Material: PBMCs. The receptor's source is a young man in good health and CMV-seropositive. The rearrangement uses TRBV10-3 and TRBJ2-3; no definite D call. In DNA form, the CDR3 reads TGTGCCATCAGTGAGAGGCATTCCACAGATACGCAGTATTTT. Residues: CAISERHSTDTQYF.